The rows below give T cell receptor beta chains drawn from one sample of a study of OX40 agonist ivuxolimab in advanced cancers. The repertoire was sequenced with immunoSEQ multiplex PCR; TCRdb's copy has only in-frame clones and lacks some. Among roughly 140,000 clones listed, 90% to 95% were seen once. The sequenced sample was CD4+ or CD8+ T cells sorted from blood, obtained in a trial of the OX40 agonist ivuxolimab. These receptors were collected from an adult with an advanced solid tumor such as melanoma, head and neck, liver or kidney cancer. Each CDR3 is given with its conserved first and last residue. The order of the fields is clone size, J gene, V gene, D gene, CDR3 protein, CDR3 DNA. A D gene is named only where the DNA matches it firmly. Some rows mark clone size as missing; the rest say once, few, many or name a class of expanded clone.

clone_size: NA
j_call: TRBJ1-2
v_call: TRBV30
d_call: TRBD1
cdr3_aa: CAWMQGGTLGYGYTF
cdr3_nt: TGTGCCTGGATGCAGGGGGGGACCCTAGGCTATGGCTACACCTTC

clone_size: NA
j_call: TRBJ1-2
v_call: TRBV6-5
d_call: NA
cdr3_aa: CASSYIGSYGYTF
cdr3_nt: TGTGCCAGCAGTTACATTGGCTCATATGGCTACACCTTC

clone_size: NA
j_call: TRBJ2-2
v_call: TRBV5-1
d_call: NA
cdr3_aa: CASSHTDRHTGELFF
cdr3_nt: TGCGCCAGCAGCCACACGGACAGACACACCGGGGAGCTGTTTTTT

clone_size: NA
j_call: TRBJ2-3
v_call: TRBV10-1
d_call: NA
cdr3_aa: CASSAWGAGADTQYF
cdr3_nt: TGCGCCAGCAGTGCGTGGGGGGCCGGGGCAGATACGCAGTATTTT

clone_size: few
j_call: TRBJ1-6
v_call: TRBV11-2
d_call: NA
cdr3_aa: CASSLLDHNSPLHF
cdr3_nt: TGTGCCAGCAGCCTCCTTGATCATAATTCACCCCTCCACTTT

clone_size: NA
j_call: TRBJ2-1
v_call: TRBV6-4
d_call: NA
cdr3_aa: CASSEGGFYNEQFF
cdr3_nt: TGTGCCAGCAGTGAGGGCGGTTTCTACAATGAGCAGTTCTTC

clone_size: NA
j_call: TRBJ2-7
v_call: TRBV19
d_call: TRBD1
cdr3_aa: CASSRQGLNSYEQYF
cdr3_nt: TGTGCCAGTAGTCGACAGGGCCTAAACTCCTACGAGCAGTACTTC

clone_size: NA
j_call: TRBJ1-4
v_call: TRBV4-2
d_call: NA
cdr3_aa: CASSQDSRPTNEKLFF
cdr3_nt: TGTGCCAGCAGCCAAGATTCCCGGCCAACTAATGAAAAACTGTTTTTT

clone_size: NA
j_call: TRBJ1-5
v_call: TRBV10-2
d_call: NA
cdr3_aa: CASRGQRNQPQHF
cdr3_nt: TGCGCCAGCAGAGGACAGCGCAATCAGCCCCAGCATTTT

clone_size: NA
j_call: TRBJ1-3
v_call: TRBV10-3
d_call: NA
cdr3_aa: CAISDPAITGNTIYF
cdr3_nt: TGTGCCATCAGTGACCCGGCGATAACTGGAAACACCATATATTTT

clone_size: NA
j_call: TRBJ2-5
v_call: TRBV5-8
d_call: NA
cdr3_aa: CASSLARAPTVGQETQYF
cdr3_nt: TGTGCCAGCAGCTTGGCAAGGGCCCCGACTGTCGGGCAAGAGACCCAGTACTTC

clone_size: NA
j_call: TRBJ1-4
v_call: TRBV6-5
d_call: NA
cdr3_aa: CASSYSGAGEKLFF
cdr3_nt: TGTGCCAGCAGTTACTCGGGGGCGGGTGAAAAACTGTTTTTT

clone_size: NA
j_call: TRBJ1-1
v_call: TRBV5-4
d_call: NA
cdr3_aa: CASSPLGLNTEAFF
cdr3_nt: TGTGCCAGCAGCCCCTTAGGACTGAACACTGAAGCTTTCTTT

clone_size: NA
j_call: TRBJ1-1
v_call: TRBV5-5
d_call: NA
cdr3_aa: CASSLTVLNTEAFF
cdr3_nt: TGTGCCAGCAGCCTGACAGTTCTGAACACTGAAGCTTTCTTT

clone_size: NA
j_call: TRBJ1-5
v_call: TRBV10-3
d_call: TRBD1
cdr3_aa: CAIRGTGGLNQPQHF
cdr3_nt: TGTGCCATCAGGGGGACAGGGGGCCTCAATCAGCCCCAGCATTTT

clone_size: NA
j_call: TRBJ2-7
v_call: TRBV5-6
d_call: TRBD1
cdr3_aa: CASSLERGQIEQYF
cdr3_nt: TGTGCCAGCAGCTTGGAAAGGGGGCAAATCGAGCAGTACTTC

clone_size: NA
j_call: TRBJ2-1
v_call: TRBV5-1
d_call: NA
cdr3_aa: CASSLARIGGNLSNEQFF
cdr3_nt: TGCGCCAGCAGCTTGGCTAGGATCGGGGGAAACCTTTCCAATGAGCAGTTCTTC

clone_size: NA
j_call: TRBJ2-7
v_call: TRBV4-3
d_call: TRBD2
cdr3_aa: CASSQDIAGAVYEQYF
cdr3_nt: TGCGCCAGCAGCCAAGATATAGCGGGAGCGGTGTACGAGCAGTACTTC

clone_size: NA
j_call: TRBJ2-1
v_call: TRBV7-9
d_call: TRBD2
cdr3_aa: CASSSVGLAGVPNEQFF
cdr3_nt: TGTGCCAGCAGCTCCGTAGGACTAGCGGGGGTCCCCAATGAGCAGTTCTTC

clone_size: NA
j_call: TRBJ1-2
v_call: TRBV18
d_call: NA
cdr3_aa: CASSPPTLRDGYTF
cdr3_nt: TGTGCCAGCTCACCACCGACGTTGAGAGATGGCTACACCTTC

clone_size: NA
j_call: TRBJ2-7
v_call: TRBV7-2
d_call: TRBD1
cdr3_aa: CASSPTGQGFHEQYF
cdr3_nt: TGTGCCAGCAGCCCCACGGGACAGGGATTCCACGAGCAGTACTTC

clone_size: few
j_call: TRBJ1-2
v_call: TRBV7-8
d_call: NA
cdr3_aa: CASSSSLRHTF
cdr3_nt: TGTGCCAGCAGCTCGTCCCTCAGGCACACCTTC

clone_size: NA
j_call: TRBJ2-6
v_call: TRBV11-3
d_call: TRBD1
cdr3_aa: CASSLGTGNSGANVLTF
cdr3_nt: TGTGCCAGCAGCTTAGGGACAGGGAACTCTGGGGCCAACGTCCTGACTTTC

clone_size: NA
j_call: TRBJ2-2
v_call: TRBV9
d_call: NA
cdr3_aa: CASSVAPSEGELFF
cdr3_nt: TGTGCCAGCAGCGTAGCCCCCTCTGAAGGGGAGCTGTTTTTT

clone_size: few
j_call: TRBJ1-1
v_call: TRBV30
d_call: TRBD1
cdr3_aa: CAWSSGTGRSEAFF
cdr3_nt: TGTGCCTGGAGCTCCGGGACAGGGCGGTCTGAAGCTTTCTTT

clone_size: NA
j_call: TRBJ1-2
v_call: TRBV18
d_call: NA
cdr3_aa: CASSPSPWGLDYGYTF
cdr3_nt: TGTGCCAGCTCACCCTCTCCCTGGGGGCTTGACTATGGCTACACCTTC

clone_size: NA
j_call: TRBJ2-7
v_call: TRBV6-1
d_call: TRBD2
cdr3_aa: CASSEAGTSGSYEQYF
cdr3_nt: TGTGCCAGCAGTGAAGCTGGGACTAGCGGGAGTTACGAGCAGTACTTC

clone_size: NA
j_call: TRBJ2-1
v_call: TRBV18
d_call: TRBD2
cdr3_aa: CASSPRTSENEQFF
cdr3_nt: TGTGCCAGCTCACCACGGACTAGCGAGAATGAGCAGTTCTTC

clone_size: NA
j_call: TRBJ2-3
v_call: TRBV9
d_call: NA
cdr3_aa: CASSPGRDTQYF
cdr3_nt: TGTGCCAGCAGCCCCGGTCGGGATACGCAGTATTTT

clone_size: once
j_call: TRBJ2-1
v_call: TRBV28
d_call: TRBD1
cdr3_aa: CASTDRGPYNEQFF
cdr3_nt: TGTGCCAGCACCGACAGGGGGCCCTACAATGAGCAGTTCTTC

clone_size: once
j_call: TRBJ1-1
v_call: TRBV19
d_call: NA
cdr3_aa: CASREQATENTEAFF
cdr3_nt: TGTGCCAGTAGGGAACAAGCGACTGAGAACACTGAAGCTTTCTTT

clone_size: NA
j_call: TRBJ1-5
v_call: TRBV5-1
d_call: NA
cdr3_aa: CASSYGLNQPQHF
cdr3_nt: TGCGCCAGCAGTTACGGGCTCAATCAGCCCCAGCATTTT

clone_size: NA
j_call: TRBJ2-6
v_call: TRBV27
d_call: NA
cdr3_aa: CASIGSGANVLTF
cdr3_nt: TGTGCCAGCATTGGCTCTGGGGCCAACGTCCTGACTTTC

clone_size: NA
j_call: TRBJ1-3
v_call: TRBV9
d_call: NA
cdr3_aa: CASSPLSGNTIYF
cdr3_nt: TGTGCCAGCAGCCCCTTGTCGGGAAACACCATATATTTT

clone_size: NA
j_call: TRBJ1-5
v_call: TRBV10-2
d_call: NA
cdr3_aa: CASQREVGQPQHF
cdr3_nt: TGCGCCAGCCAGAGGGAAGTGGGTCAGCCCCAGCATTTT

clone_size: NA
j_call: TRBJ2-3
v_call: TRBV10-2
d_call: NA
cdr3_aa: CASRSAGSDTQYF
cdr3_nt: TGCGCCAGCAGATCCGCGGGGTCAGATACGCAGTATTTT

clone_size: NA
j_call: TRBJ2-7
v_call: TRBV7-2
d_call: NA
cdr3_aa: CASSIPGARGYEQYF
cdr3_nt: TGTGCCAGCAGCATACCCGGGGCTCGGGGGTACGAGCAGTACTTC

clone_size: NA
j_call: TRBJ2-3
v_call: TRBV27
d_call: TRBD2
cdr3_aa: CASSSQRLADITDTQYF
cdr3_nt: TGTGCCAGCAGTTCCCAAAGACTAGCGGACATCACAGATACGCAGTATTTT

clone_size: NA
j_call: TRBJ1-1
v_call: TRBV29-1
d_call: TRBD1
cdr3_aa: CSVPIPTGGTEAFF
cdr3_nt: TGCAGCGTTCCTATCCCGACAGGGGGCACTGAAGCTTTCTTT

clone_size: NA
j_call: TRBJ1-1
v_call: TRBV25-1
d_call: NA
cdr3_aa: CASSYRNTEAFF
cdr3_nt: TGTGCCAGCAGTTACAGGAACACTGAAGCTTTCTTT

clone_size: once
j_call: TRBJ1-1
v_call: TRBV9
d_call: NA
cdr3_aa: CASSHGALNTEAFF
cdr3_nt: TGTGCCAGCAGTCACGGAGCTTTGAACACTGAAGCTTTCTTT

clone_size: NA
j_call: TRBJ2-7
v_call: TRBV20-1
d_call: NA
cdr3_aa: CSARDSRGQYF
cdr3_nt: TGCAGTGCTAGAGATTCCCGGGGGCAGTACTTC

clone_size: NA
j_call: TRBJ1-2
v_call: TRBV5-1
d_call: TRBD1
cdr3_aa: CASSSTGTANYGYTF
cdr3_nt: TGCGCCAGCAGCAGTACCGGGACAGCTAACTATGGCTACACCTTC

clone_size: NA
j_call: TRBJ1-4
v_call: TRBV6-1
d_call: TRBD1
cdr3_aa: CASSEAWGQGRTTNEKLFF
cdr3_nt: TGTGCCAGCAGTGAAGCGTGGGGACAGGGCCGGACAACTAATGAAAAACTGTTTTTT

clone_size: once
j_call: TRBJ1-1
v_call: TRBV29-1
d_call: NA
cdr3_aa: CSVYPAGLNTEAFF
cdr3_nt: TGCAGCGTTTACCCGGCCGGACTAAACACTGAAGCTTTCTTT

clone_size: NA
j_call: TRBJ2-4
v_call: TRBV28
d_call: NA
cdr3_aa: CASGSRGDNIQYF
cdr3_nt: TGTGCCAGCGGGTCAAGGGGGGATAACATTCAGTACTTC

clone_size: NA
j_call: TRBJ2-1
v_call: TRBV11-3
d_call: TRBD2
cdr3_aa: CASSFSGSSYNEQFF
cdr3_nt: TGTGCCAGCAGCTTTAGCGGGAGCTCCTACAATGAGCAGTTCTTC

clone_size: NA
j_call: TRBJ2-7
v_call: TRBV5-1
d_call: TRBD1
cdr3_aa: CASSTWDSSYEQYF
cdr3_nt: TGCGCCAGCAGCACCTGGGACAGCTCCTACGAGCAGTACTTC

clone_size: NA
j_call: TRBJ1-2
v_call: TRBV18
d_call: NA
cdr3_aa: CASSPASDYGYTF
cdr3_nt: TGTGCCAGCTCACCGGCCAGCGACTATGGCTACACCTTC